The T cell receptor (beta chain) under discussion was sequenced for a study of long-term antiretroviral therapy in people with HIV. Survey-level immunoSEQ v3.0 assays were run. Produced via immunoSEQ multiplex PCR; TCRdb's table is partial and in-frame only. The top ten hold less than 2.5% of the sample, which has over 35,000 clones, about 95% seen once. Per the germline V gene, CDR1 is ENHRY and CDR2 is SYGVKD. Trimming left V 8 bases short and J 5 bases short, with 10 bases between. CDR3 length: 12 residues. The sequence was obtained from a man aged 30-40 years with HIV. The rearrangement uses TRBV10-3 and TRBJ1-5; D is unresolved. Specimen: unsorted PBMCs, collected roughly 9.5 years after starting antiretroviral therapy. CDR3 sequence: CAIGADDQPQHF. CDR3 sequence (DNA): TGTGCCATCGGAGCAGACGATCAGCCCCAGCATTTT.